The source of this T cell receptor beta chain is a study of blood T cell repertoires in COVID-19. Profiled with immunoSEQ multiplex PCR; TCRdb holds only in-frame clones, not every one. The repertoire consists of more than 300,000 clones, with approximately 88% occurring once and the leading ten covering 1.6%. This CDR3 region has 12 residues. Between the trimmed V and J ends, which lost 4 bases and 4 bases, there was a span of 6 bases. Germline V gene lookup returns CDR1 LGHDT and CDR2 YNNKEL (reference sequence). The V call is TRBV3-1 (or the pseudogene TRBV3-2), the J call TRBJ2-3, with D unresolved. The sample was peripheral blood. The receptor's source is a woman aged 25 to 39 with COVID-19, enrolled during active disease. DNA of the CDR3: TGTGCCAGCAGCCCCACAGCAGATACGCAGTATTTT. Its translation: CASSPTADTQYF.